The 13 T cell receptor beta chains below all came from one sample that was sequenced in a study of T-cell reconstitution after alpha-beta-depleted transplantation in children. The authors prepared the TCRbeta library with unique molecular identifiers. TCRdb re-derived calls from the PCR reads in MiXCR, one entry per CDR3 protein. The data show hundreds of thousands of distinct CDR3 sequences, about 12% seen once. Sample: PBMCs, taken before TCRalphabeta/CD19-depleted stem cell transplant. These receptor sequences come from a girl aged 2 to 10 with congenital amegakaryocytic thrombocytopenia, due to receive a stem cell transplant.

This clonotype was counted many times. The chain joins TRBV20-1 to TRBJ2-7; 11 bases match TRBD2. The CDR3 runs 15 residues. Germline-derived CDR1 and CDR2 are DFQATT and SNEGSKA (reference sequence). With 6 bases clipped from V and 4 bases from J, the junction kept 11 bases outside the gene matches. CDR3 sequence reads: CSAITSGSSRYEQYF. The CDR3 region has the DNA TGCAGTGCCATCACTAGCGGGAGCAGTCGATACGAGCAGTACTTC.

This clonotype was recorded at least ten times. The chain carries TRBV4-1 and TRBJ2-5; 7 nucleotides align to TRBD2. With 2 bases clipped from V and 5 bases from J, the junction kept 14 bases outside the gene matches. The CDR3 loop spans 17 amino acids. Germline loops: CDR1 MGHRA, CDR2 YSYEKL. The CDR3 spells CASSQIPKRDVGETQYF. CDR3 DNA: TGCGCCAGCAGCCAAATCCCCAAGCGGGACGTAGGGGAGACCCAGTACTTC.

This clonotype was detected only a few times. V is TRBV15 and J is TRBJ2-4; D uncertain. Germline CDR1 LNHNV, CDR2 YYDKDF (reference sequence). The CDR3 consists of 15 residues. Deletions cut 8 bases from V and 1 base from J, with 15 bases between. For the CDR3, the DNA is TGTGCCACCCTTGAGGCGGACGATGCCAAAAACATTCAGTACTTC. Translated: CATLEADDAKNIQYF.

This clonotype has a count of ten or more. The chain is built from TRBV6-4 and TRBJ2-1, with 12 bases matching TRBD2. V lost 5 bases to trimming and J lost 0 bases; unmatched junction nucleotides: 11. The CDR3 sequence is 19 residues long. CDR1 and CDR2 (germline): MRHNA, SNTAGT. The CDR3 region is CASSTATSGRHGSYNEQFF. As DNA, the CDR3 is TGTGCCAGCAGTACAGCAACTAGCGGGAGGCACGGCTCCTACAATGAGCAGTTCTTC.

The gene calls are TRBV14 and TRBJ2-1; either TRBD1 or TRBD2 may supply D (5 bases each). CDR3 length equals 17 residues. Germline V CDR1 and CDR2: SGHDN, FVKESK. Trimming left V 0 bases short and J 5 bases short, with 17 bases between. The CDR3 DNA reads as TGTGCCAGCAGCCAAGATCGGACATTCCGGGGAAACAATGAGCAGTTCTTC. This sequence encodes CASSQDRTFRGNNEQFF.

This clonotype was observed a handful of times. V gene TRBV6-6 combines with J gene TRBJ2-5; tentative D call: TRBD2 (6 bases). Germline values: CDR1 MNHNY, CDR2 SVGAGI (reference sequence). The V gene lost 5 bases and the J gene lost 2 bases, with 9 bases spanning the gap. This CDR3 comprises 13 residues. The CDR3 nucleotides read TGTGCCAGCAGTGGCGGGAATCAAGAGACCCAGTACTTC. Its protein is CASSGGNQETQYF.

This clonotype was counted between two and nine times. J is TRBJ2-7 and V is TRBV28, with 9 nucleotides matching TRBD1. The CDR3 is made up of 13 amino acids. Trimming at V came to 11 bases and at J to 4 bases, leaving 9 bases not matched to a gene. Germline V gene sequence: CDR1 MDHEN, CDR2 SYDVKM. The CDR3 loop reads CASGRDRDYEQYF. In DNA, the CDR3 is TGTGCCTCTGGCCGGGACAGGGATTACGAGCAGTACTTC.

This clonotype was observed at least ten times. The chain has TRBV4-1 and TRBJ2-1; 7 bases are shared with TRBD2. J lost 2 bases, V lost 3 bases, and 4 bases had no gene match. Germline V gives CDR1 MGHRA, CDR2 YSYEKL. The CDR3 runs to 15 residues. The CDR3 nucleotides read TGCGCCAGCAGCCATCGGGAGGTCCCCTACAATGAGCAGTTCTTC. It translates to CASSHREVPYNEQFF.

The table lists this clonotype with a few counts. This chain joins TRBV7-2 and TRBJ2-1; D unclear. V shed 0 bases and J shed 4 bases, with 16 bases lying between them. Germline V CDR1 and CDR2: SGHTA, FQGNSA. The CDR3 is 17 amino acids. The CDR3 nucleotides are TGTGCCAGCAGCTTAGCGGATAGGGTACTCCCATACAATGAGCAGTTCTTC. Its translation: CASSLADRVLPYNEQFF.

J is TRBJ2-2 and V is TRBV6-5; D gene unclear. The ends were cut back, 6 bases at V and 6 bases at J, with 8 bases in the middle. In germline, CDR1 is MNHEY, CDR2 SVGAGI. The CDR3 consists of 12 residues. The CDR3 sequence: CASRQTPGELFF. CDR3 in DNA: TGTGCCAGCAGACAAACCCCCGGGGAGCTGTTTTTT.

Many counts were recorded for this clonotype. This rearrangement joins TRBV5-1 to TRBJ2-5; the D is unclear. Trimming removed 2 bases at V and 4 bases at J, with 9 bases between. The CDR3 spans 13 residues. Germline V gene data show CDR1 as SGHRS and CDR2 as YFSETQ. CDR3 nucleotide sequence: TGCGCCAGCAGCTTCCTTGGAACAGAGACCCAGTACTTC. This encodes CASSFLGTETQYF.

This clonotype was seen at least ten times. V usage is TRBV5-1 and J usage is TRBJ2-3; 9 nucleotides line up with TRBD1. Trimming took 0 bases from V and 5 from J; bases not matched to a gene: 1. Germline V gene lookup returns CDR1 SGHRS and CDR2 YFSETQ. This CDR3 spans 14 amino acids. The CDR3: CASSLDRGQDTQYF. In DNA form, the CDR3 reads TGCGCCAGCAGCTTGGACAGGGGGCAAGATACGCAGTATTTT.

This clonotype was found many times. The CDR3 DNA reads TGCGCCAGCAGCTTGCCTAGCGGCTTGGGAGATACGCAGTATTTT. Translation: CASSLPSGLGDTQYF. This sequence joins TRBV5-1 and TRBJ2-3; 7 bases match TRBD2. This CDR3 has 15 amino acids. The junction had 7 bases not matched to a gene; V was cut back by 1 base and J by 5 bases. Germline-derived CDR1 and CDR2 are SGHRS and YFSETQ.